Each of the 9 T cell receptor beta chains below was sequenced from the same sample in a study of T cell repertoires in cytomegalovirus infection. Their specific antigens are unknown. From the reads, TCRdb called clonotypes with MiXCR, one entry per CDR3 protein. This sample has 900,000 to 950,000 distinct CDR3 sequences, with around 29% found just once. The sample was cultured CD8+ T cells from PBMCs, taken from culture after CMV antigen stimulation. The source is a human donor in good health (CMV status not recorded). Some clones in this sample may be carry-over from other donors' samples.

Here the CDR3 reads CATSTTERGGELFF. The CDR3 bases are TGTGCCACCAGCACCACCGAAAGGGGTGGGGAGCTGTTTTTT. The chain joins TRBV15 to TRBJ2-2, with D perhaps matching TRBD1 (5 bases). This CDR3 has 14 residues. V shed 4 bases and J shed 8 bases, with 14 bases lying between them. In germline, CDR1 is LNHNV, CDR2 YYDKDF (reference sequence).

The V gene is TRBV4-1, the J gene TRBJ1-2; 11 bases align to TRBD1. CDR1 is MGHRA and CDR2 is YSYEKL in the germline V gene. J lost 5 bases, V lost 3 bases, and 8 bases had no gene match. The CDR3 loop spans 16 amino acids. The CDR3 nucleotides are TGCGCCAGCAGCCATGCCGAGGACAGGGGGCTTTATGGCTACACCTTC. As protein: CASSHAEDRGLYGYTF.

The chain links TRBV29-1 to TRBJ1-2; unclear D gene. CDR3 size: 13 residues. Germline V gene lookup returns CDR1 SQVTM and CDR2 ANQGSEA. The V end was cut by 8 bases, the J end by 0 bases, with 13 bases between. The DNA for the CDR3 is TGCAGCACCCCTGGGGAGACTAACTATGGCTACACCTTC. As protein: CSTPGETNYGYTF.

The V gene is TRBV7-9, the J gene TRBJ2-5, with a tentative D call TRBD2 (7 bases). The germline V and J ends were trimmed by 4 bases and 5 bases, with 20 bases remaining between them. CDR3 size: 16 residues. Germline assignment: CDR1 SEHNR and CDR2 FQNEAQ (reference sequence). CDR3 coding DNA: TGTGCCAGCAGCTCCCCGGGGGGCCCTACTTGGGAGACCCAGTACTTC. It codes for CASSSPGGPTWETQYF.

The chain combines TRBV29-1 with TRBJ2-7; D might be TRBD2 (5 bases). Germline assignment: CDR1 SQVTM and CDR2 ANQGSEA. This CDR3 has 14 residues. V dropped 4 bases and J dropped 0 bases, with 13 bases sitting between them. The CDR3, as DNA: TGCAGCGTTGTGTTTAGCGTCATCTCCTACGAGCAGTACTTC. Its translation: CSVVFSVISYEQYF.

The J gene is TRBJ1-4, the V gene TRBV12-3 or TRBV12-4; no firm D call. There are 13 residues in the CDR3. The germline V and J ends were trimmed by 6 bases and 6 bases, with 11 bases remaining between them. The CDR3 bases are TGTGCCAGCAGAGAGATAGAAGATGAAAAACTGTTTTTT. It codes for CASREIEDEKLFF.

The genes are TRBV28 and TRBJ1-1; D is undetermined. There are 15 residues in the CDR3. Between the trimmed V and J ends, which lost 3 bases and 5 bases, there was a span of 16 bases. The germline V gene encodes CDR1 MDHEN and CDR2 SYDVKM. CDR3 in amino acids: CASSLVRSRRTEAFF. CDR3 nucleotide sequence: TGTGCCAGCAGTTTGGTCAGGAGCAGAAGGACTGAAGCTTTCTTT. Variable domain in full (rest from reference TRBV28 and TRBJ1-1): DVKVTQSSRYLVKRTGEKVFLECVQDMDHENMFWYRQDPGLGLRLIYFSYDVKMKEKGDIPEGYSVSREKKERFSLILESASTNQTSMYLCASSLVRSRRTEAFFGQGTRLTVV.

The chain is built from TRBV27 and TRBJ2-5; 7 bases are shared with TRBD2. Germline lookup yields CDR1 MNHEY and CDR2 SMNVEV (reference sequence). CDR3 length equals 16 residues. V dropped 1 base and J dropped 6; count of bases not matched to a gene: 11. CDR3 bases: TGTGCCAGCAGTTTATTTGCCGGGGGGATAGGAAAGACCCAGTACTTC. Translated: CASSLFAGGIGKTQYF.

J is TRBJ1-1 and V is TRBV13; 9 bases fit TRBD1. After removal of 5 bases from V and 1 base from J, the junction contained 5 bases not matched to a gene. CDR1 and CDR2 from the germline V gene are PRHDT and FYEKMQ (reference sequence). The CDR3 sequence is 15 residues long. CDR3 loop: CASSPKGQGNTEAFF. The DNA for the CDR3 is TGTGCCAGCAGCCCAAAGGGACAGGGGAACACTGAAGCTTTCTTT.